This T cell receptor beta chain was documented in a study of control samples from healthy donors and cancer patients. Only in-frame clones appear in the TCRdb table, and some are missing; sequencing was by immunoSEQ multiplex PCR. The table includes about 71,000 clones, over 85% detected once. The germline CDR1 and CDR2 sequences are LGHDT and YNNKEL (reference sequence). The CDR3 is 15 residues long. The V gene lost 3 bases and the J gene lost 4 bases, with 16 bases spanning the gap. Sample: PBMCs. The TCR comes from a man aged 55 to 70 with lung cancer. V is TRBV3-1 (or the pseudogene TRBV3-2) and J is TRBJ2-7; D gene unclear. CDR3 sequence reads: CASSQYSTHSYEQYF. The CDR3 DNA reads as TGTGCCAGCAGCCAGTACTCTACGCACAGTTACGAGCAGTACTTC.